This is a list of T cell receptor beta chains from one sample in a study of OX40 agonist ivuxolimab in advanced cancers. TCRdb's copy holds only in-frame clones and misses some; the assay was immunoSEQ multiplex PCR. The sample has about 79,000 clones; less than 95% are singletons. The sample here was CD4+ or CD8+ T cells sorted from blood, taken in a trial of the OX40 agonist ivuxolimab. These TCRs come from an adult with an advanced solid tumor such as melanoma, head and neck, liver or kidney cancer. The CDR3 runs from the conserved cysteine through the conserved F or W. The D gene is left open where the match is weak. Rows give clone size only sometimes, using once, few, many, or a class for an expanded clone.

D,V,J,size,DNA,CDR3
TRBD1,TRBV18,TRBJ1-5,few,TGTGCCAGCTCACCCGACAGGGGAGGGGGAAATCAGCCCCAGCATTTT,CASSPDRGGGNQPQHF
NA,TRBV7-8,TRBJ2-7,NA,TGTGCCAGCAGATCGGACAGAGGCGAGACCTACGAGCAGTACTTC,CASRSDRGETYEQYF
NA,TRBV2,TRBJ1-1,NA,TGTGCCAGCAGTTACAGGGCCGAGAACACTGAAGCTTTCTTT,CASSYRAENTEAFF
NA,TRBV27,TRBJ1-2,NA,TGTGCCAGCAGTTTCCAAGGGACGGACCCCTATGGCTACACCTTC,CASSFQGTDPYGYTF
TRBD1,TRBV27,TRBJ1-5,NA,TGTGCCAGCAGTCCCGACAGGGACTTTAGCAATCAGCCCCAGCATTTT,CASSPDRDFSNQPQHF
NA,TRBV5-5,TRBJ2-7,NA,TGTGCCAGCAGCTTGATGGGGGGTGGAGGATACGAGCAGTACTTC,CASSLMGGGGYEQYF
NA,TRBV19,TRBJ2-1,NA,TGTGCCAGTAGTATCTATAGGGACCCCTACAATGAGCAGTTCTTC,CASSIYRDPYNEQFF
TRBD1,TRBV27,TRBJ1-1,few,TGTGCCAGCAGTTTCGGGACAGGGAACACTGAAGCTTTCTTT,CASSFGTGNTEAFF
NA,TRBV5-8,TRBJ1-2,NA,TGTGCCAGCAGCCTTTATGACGGGGCCGTCTATGGCTACACCTTC,CASSLYDGAVYGYTF
TRBD2,TRBV4-1,TRBJ2-7,NA,TGCGCCAGCAGCCAAGATTGGACCGTCCGGCGACCCGGGTCGGGGGGAGGGGAGCAGTACTTC,CASSQDWTVRRPGSGGGEQYF
TRBD2,TRBV19,TRBJ2-7,NA,TGTGCCAGTAGTATTGGCGGGAGGGCGGCGAACGAGCAGTACTTC,CASSIGGRAANEQYF
NA,TRBV10-1,TRBJ2-2,NA,TGCGCCAGCAGTGAGTTCGACACCGGGGAGCTGTTTTTT,CASSEFDTGELFF
NA,TRBV11-1,TRBJ1-2,NA,TGTGCCAGCACCCTGCGGGGCGACGGCTATGGCTACACCTTC,CASTLRGDGYGYTF
NA,TRBV7-3,TRBJ2-3,NA,TGTGCCAGCAGCTTCCGGGACACAGATACGCAGTATTTT,CASSFRDTDTQYF
NA,TRBV7-7,TRBJ2-2,NA,TGTGCCAGCAGCTTAGGAGCCGGGGAGCTGTTTTTT,CASSLGAGELFF
TRBD1,TRBV13,TRBJ2-7,NA,TGTGCCAGCAGCCTGGGACAGGGGGACCACGAGCAGTACTTC,CASSLGQGDHEQYF
NA,TRBV9,TRBJ2-3,medium-sized,TGTGCCAGCAGCGCTCCGATTACAACAGATACGCAGTATTTT,CASSAPITTDTQYF
NA,TRBV27,TRBJ1-2,once,TGTGCCAGCAGTTCCACAGGAAACTATGGCTACACCTTC,CASSSTGNYGYTF
TRBD1,TRBV14,TRBJ1-1,NA,TGTGCCAGCAGCCCCCGTTTCGGGACAGTCATGAACACTGAAGCTTTCTTT,CASSPRFGTVMNTEAFF
NA,TRBV10-1,TRBJ1-2,NA,TGCGCCAGCAGTGAACTGACAGCACAACCTAACTATGGCTACACCTTC,CASSELTAQPNYGYTF
NA,TRBV2,TRBJ1-4,NA,TGTGCCAGCAGTGAAAGTTGGGTTGATGAAAAACTGTTTTTT,CASSESWVDEKLFF
NA,TRBV7-3,TRBJ2-3,NA,TGTGCCAGCAGCTTAATGACAGGCACAGATACGCAGTATTTT,CASSLMTGTDTQYF
NA,TRBV5-6,TRBJ1-2,NA,TGTGCCAGCAGCTTGGGAGGACCCGGGGGGTACACCTTC,CASSLGGPGGYTF
NA,TRBV11-2,TRBJ2-7,NA,TGTGCCAGCAGCTTAGATCCCGGGGGTTCCAACGAGCAGTACTTC,CASSLDPGGSNEQYF
NA,TRBV7-2,TRBJ2-5,NA,TGTGCCAGCAGCTCGCTGGGGGGTTGGGAGACCCAGTACTTC,CASSSLGGWETQYF
NA,TRBV7-3,TRBJ2-7,NA,TGTGCCAGCAGCTTAATGGGGGGAGCCTACGAGCAGTACTTC,CASSLMGGAYEQYF
TRBD2,TRBV27,TRBJ2-2,once,TGTGCCAGCACCCAGTGGGGGACTAGCGGGAGCCCCGGGGAGCTGTTTTTT,CASTQWGTSGSPGELFF
NA,TRBV6-5,TRBJ2-2,once,TGTGCCAGCAGTTACTCGGCAGGGGAGCCCGGGGAGCTGTTTTTT,CASSYSAGEPGELFF
TRBD1,TRBV11-2,TRBJ1-1,once,TGTGCCAGCAGCTTACTGGGACAGTTGAACACTGAAGCTTTCTTT,CASSLLGQLNTEAFF
TRBD2,TRBV5-4,TRBJ2-3,NA,TGTGCCAGCAGCGAGACTAGCCCAGATACGCAGTATTTT,CASSETSPDTQYF
NA,TRBV14,TRBJ2-5,NA,TGTGCCAGCAGCCTCATAACGGGAGCTCGTCAAGAGACCCAGTACTTC,CASSLITGARQETQYF
NA,TRBV29-1,TRBJ2-5,NA,TGCAGCGTTGAAGCAGGGAAAGAGACCCAGTACTTC,CSVEAGKETQYF
TRBD1,TRBV18,TRBJ1-1,NA,TGTGCCAGCTCACCGGACAGGACCCAAGATGAAGCTTTCTTT,CASSPDRTQDEAFF
TRBD1,TRBV2,TRBJ1-1,NA,TGTGCCAGCACTCCGTTTTGGGACAGGGGGCGATTGGACACTGAAGCTTTCTTT,CASTPFWDRGRLDTEAFF
NA,TRBV6-5,TRBJ2-7,NA,TGTGCCAGCAGTTCCCAGAGGGTGGACTACGAGCAGTACTTC,CASSSQRVDYEQYF
TRBD2,TRBV5-4,TRBJ2-7,NA,TGTGCCAGCAGCTCCGGGACTAGCGGCTACGAGCAGTACTTC,CASSSGTSGYEQYF
NA,TRBV29-1,TRBJ2-3,NA,TGCAGCGTTGGGGACATGAACACAGATACGCAGTATTTT,CSVGDMNTDTQYF
NA,TRBV29-1,TRBJ2-7,NA,TGCAGCGTAGATGACAACTACGAGCAGTACTTC,CSVDDNYEQYF
TRBD2,TRBV29-1,TRBJ2-7,NA,TGCAGCGTCCTCACTAGCGGCTCCTACGAGCAGTACTTC,CSVLTSGSYEQYF
TRBD1,TRBV10-2,TRBJ2-4,NA,TGCGCCAGCTCCCGGACAGGGGAAACGTTGGCCAAAAACATTCAGTACTTC,CASSRTGETLAKNIQYF
NA,TRBV7-6,TRBJ1-3,NA,TGTGCCAGCAGCCTTGACAGGACCGTCGGAAACACCATATATTTT,CASSLDRTVGNTIYF
NA,TRBV5-4,TRBJ1-1,NA,TGTGCCAGCAGCTTGGCCCCAATCCCGAACACTGAAGCTTTCTTT,CASSLAPIPNTEAFF
TRBD2,TRBV27,TRBJ2-7,NA,TGTGCCAGCAGTTCGGGACTAGTCGAATCCGAGCAGTACTTC,CASSSGLVESEQYF
NA,TRBV4-1,TRBJ1-2,NA,TGCGCCAGCAGCCAAGACCCGGACACCTATGGCTACACCTTC,CASSQDPDTYGYTF
NA,TRBV7-9,TRBJ2-5,NA,TGTGCCAGCAGCTTAGCGAGCTACCAAGAGACCCAGTACTTC,CASSLASYQETQYF
TRBD2,TRBV7-6,TRBJ2-7,NA,TGTGCCAGCAGCCCTAGACTAGCGGGGGGAAACGAGCAGTACTTC,CASSPRLAGGNEQYF
NA,TRBV19,TRBJ1-5,NA,TGTGCCAGTAGTATGGGACGGACCGACCTGCAGCCCCAGCATTTT,CASSMGRTDLQPQHF
NA,TRBV12-5,TRBJ1-1,NA,TGTGCTAGTGGTTTTGGACAGAACACTGAAGCTTTCTTT,CASGFGQNTEAFF
TRBD1,TRBV28,TRBJ2-7,NA,TGTGCCAGCAGTTCATCGACAGGGGGCGAGCAGTACTTC,CASSSSTGGEQYF
NA,TRBV9,TRBJ1-3,NA,TGTGCCAGCAGCGCTCCGGGAGAGGAGGACACCATATATTTT,CASSAPGEEDTIYF